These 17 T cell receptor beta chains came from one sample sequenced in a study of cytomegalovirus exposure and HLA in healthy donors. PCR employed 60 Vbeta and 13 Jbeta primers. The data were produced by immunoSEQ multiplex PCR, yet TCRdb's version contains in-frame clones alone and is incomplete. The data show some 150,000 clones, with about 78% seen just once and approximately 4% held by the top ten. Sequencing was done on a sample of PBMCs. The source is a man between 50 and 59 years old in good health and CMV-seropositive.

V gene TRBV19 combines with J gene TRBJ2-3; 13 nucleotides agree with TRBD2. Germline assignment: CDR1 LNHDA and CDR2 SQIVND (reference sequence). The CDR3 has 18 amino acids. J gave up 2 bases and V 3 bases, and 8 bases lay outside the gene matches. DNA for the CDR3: TGTGCCAGTAGTATGCTAGGGACTAGCGGGGCAGACACAGATACGCAGTATTTT. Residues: CASSMLGTSGADTDTQYF. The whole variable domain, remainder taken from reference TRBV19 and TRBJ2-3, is DGGITQSPKYLFRKEGQNVTLSCEQNLNHDAMYWYRQDPGQGLRLIYYSQIVNDFQKGDIAEGYSVSREKKESFPLTVTSAQKNPTAFYLCASSMLGTSGADTDTQYFGPGTRLTVL.

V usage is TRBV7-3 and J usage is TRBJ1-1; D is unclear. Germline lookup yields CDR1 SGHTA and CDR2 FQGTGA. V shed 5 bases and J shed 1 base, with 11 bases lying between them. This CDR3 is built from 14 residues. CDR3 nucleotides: TGTGCCAGCAGCCCGAGCGGTTCGAACACTGAAGCTTTCTTT. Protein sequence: CASSPSGSNTEAFF. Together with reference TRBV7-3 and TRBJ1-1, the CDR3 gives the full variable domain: GAGVSQTPSNKVTEKGKYVELRCDPISGHTALYWYRQSLGQGPEFLIYFQGTGAADDSGLPNDRFFAVRPEGSVSTLKIQRTERGDSAVYLCASSPSGSNTEAFFGQGTRLTVV.

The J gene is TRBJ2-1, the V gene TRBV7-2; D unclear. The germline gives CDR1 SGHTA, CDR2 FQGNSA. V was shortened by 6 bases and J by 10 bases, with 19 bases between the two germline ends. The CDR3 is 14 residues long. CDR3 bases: TGTGCCAGCAGTTTACGCCCTTCCGATCGGGAGCAGTTCTTC. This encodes CASSLRPSDREQFF. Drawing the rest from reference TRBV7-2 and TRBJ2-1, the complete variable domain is GAGVSQSPSNKVTEKGKDVELRCDPISGHTALYWYRQSLGQGLEFLIYFQGNSAPDKSGLPSDRFSAERTGGSVSTLTIQRTQQEDSAVYLCASSLRPSDREQFFGPGTRLTVL.

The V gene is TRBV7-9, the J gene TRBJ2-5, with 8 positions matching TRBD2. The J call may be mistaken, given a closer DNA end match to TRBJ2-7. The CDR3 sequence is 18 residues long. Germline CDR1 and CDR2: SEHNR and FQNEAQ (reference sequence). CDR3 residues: CASRTLAARHSTAYEQYF. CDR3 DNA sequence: TGTGCCAGCAGGACACTAGCGGCCAGACACTCCACCGCCTACGAGCAGTACTTC.

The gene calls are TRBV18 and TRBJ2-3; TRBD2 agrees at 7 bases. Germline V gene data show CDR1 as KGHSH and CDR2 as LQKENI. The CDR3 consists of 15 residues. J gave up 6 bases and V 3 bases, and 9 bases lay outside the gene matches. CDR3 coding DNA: TGTGCCAGCTCACCGGCTAGCGGTTATGAGGATACGCAGTATTTT. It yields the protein CASSPASGYEDTQYF.

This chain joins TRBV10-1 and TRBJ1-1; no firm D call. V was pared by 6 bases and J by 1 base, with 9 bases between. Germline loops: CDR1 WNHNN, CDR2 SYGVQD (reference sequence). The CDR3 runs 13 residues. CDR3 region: CASSQQRNTEAFF. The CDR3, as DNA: TGCGCCAGCAGCCAACAGAGGAACACTGAAGCTTTCTTT.

CDR3 sequence (DNA): TGCGCCAGCAGCTCATTAGGGACAGGGGCAGACACTGAAGCTTTCTTT. Protein sequence: CASSSLGTGADTEAFF. V gene TRBV4-1 combines with J gene TRBJ1-1, with 10 bases fitting TRBD1. Germline assignment: CDR1 MGHRA and CDR2 YSYEKL. The CDR3 extends over 16 amino acids. The V segment lost 5 bases and the J segment 3 bases; nucleotides outside the gene matches: 9.

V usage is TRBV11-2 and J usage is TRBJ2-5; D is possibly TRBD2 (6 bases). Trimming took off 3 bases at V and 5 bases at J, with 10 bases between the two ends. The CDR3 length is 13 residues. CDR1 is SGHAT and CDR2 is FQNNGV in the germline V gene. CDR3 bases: TGTGCCAGCAGCTTCCCGGGAGACGAGACCCAGTACTTC. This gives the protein CASSFPGDETQYF. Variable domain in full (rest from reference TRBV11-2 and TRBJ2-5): EAGVAQSPRYKIIEKRQSVAFWCNPISGHATLYWYQQILGQGPKLLIQFQNNGVVDDSQLPKDRFSAERLKGVDSTLKIQPAKLEDSAVYLCASSFPGDETQYFGPGTRLLVL.

In DNA, the CDR3 is TGTGCCAGCAGCTTAGCCCTAGCGGGCACAGATACGCAGTATTTT. Its translation is CASSLALAGTDTQYF. The chain couples TRBV11-2 to TRBJ2-3; TRBD2 agrees at 7 bases. The CDR3 is 15 amino acids. V shed 1 base and J 1 base; nucleotides not matched to a gene: 2. Germline CDR1 reads SGHAT; CDR2 reads FQNNGV.

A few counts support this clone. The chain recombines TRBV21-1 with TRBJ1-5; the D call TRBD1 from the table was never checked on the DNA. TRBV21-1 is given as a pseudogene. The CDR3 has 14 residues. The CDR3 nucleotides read TGTGCCAGCAGCAAAGCGGGGACAGGGGGGCCCCAGCATTTT. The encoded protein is CASSKAGTGGPQHF.

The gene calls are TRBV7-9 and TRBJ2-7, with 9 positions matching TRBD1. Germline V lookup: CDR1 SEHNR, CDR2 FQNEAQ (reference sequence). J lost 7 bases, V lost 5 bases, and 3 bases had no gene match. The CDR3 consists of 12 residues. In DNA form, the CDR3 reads TGTGCCAGCAGCGGACAGGGGAGTGAGCAGTACTTC. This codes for CASSGQGSEQYF. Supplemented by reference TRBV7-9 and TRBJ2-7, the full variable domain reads DTGVSQNPRHKITKRGQNVTFRCDPISEHNRLYWYRQTLGQGPEFLTYFQNEAQLEKSRLLSDRFSAERPKGSFSTLEIQRTEQGDSAMYLCASSGQGSEQYFGPGTRLTVT.

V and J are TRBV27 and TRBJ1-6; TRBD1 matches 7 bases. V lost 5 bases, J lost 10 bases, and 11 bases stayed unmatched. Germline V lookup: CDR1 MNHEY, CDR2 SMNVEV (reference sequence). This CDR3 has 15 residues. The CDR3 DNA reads TGTGCCAGCAGTCCCCTAGGGACAGCTACATCACCCCTCCACTTT. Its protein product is CASSPLGTATSPLHF.

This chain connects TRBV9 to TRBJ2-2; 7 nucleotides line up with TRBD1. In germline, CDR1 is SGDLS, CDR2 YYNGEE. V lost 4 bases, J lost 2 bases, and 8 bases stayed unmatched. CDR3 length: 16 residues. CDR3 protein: CASSISGTANTGELFF. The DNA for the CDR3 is TGTGCCAGCAGCATCTCCGGGACAGCTAACACCGGGGAGCTGTTTTTT.

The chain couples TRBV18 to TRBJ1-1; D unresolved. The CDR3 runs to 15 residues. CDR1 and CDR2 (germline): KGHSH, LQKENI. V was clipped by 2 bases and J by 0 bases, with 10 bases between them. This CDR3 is CASSPKGAMNTEAFF. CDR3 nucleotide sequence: TGTGCCAGCTCACCAAAGGGAGCCATGAACACTGAAGCTTTCTTT.

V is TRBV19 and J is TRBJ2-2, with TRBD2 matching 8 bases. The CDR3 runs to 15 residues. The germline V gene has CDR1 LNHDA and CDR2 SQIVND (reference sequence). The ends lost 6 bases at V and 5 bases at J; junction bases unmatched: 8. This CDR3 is CASRAPGGDTGELFF. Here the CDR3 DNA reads TGTGCCAGTAGGGCACCCGGGGGGGATACCGGGGAGCTGTTTTTT.

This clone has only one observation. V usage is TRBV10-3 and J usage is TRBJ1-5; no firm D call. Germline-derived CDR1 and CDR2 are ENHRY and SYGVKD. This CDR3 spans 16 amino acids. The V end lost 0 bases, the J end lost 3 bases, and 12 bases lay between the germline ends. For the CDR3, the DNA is TGTGCCATCAGTGAGTCCGGGGTGGTGAACAATCAGCCCCAGCATTTT. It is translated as CAISESGVVNNQPQHF.

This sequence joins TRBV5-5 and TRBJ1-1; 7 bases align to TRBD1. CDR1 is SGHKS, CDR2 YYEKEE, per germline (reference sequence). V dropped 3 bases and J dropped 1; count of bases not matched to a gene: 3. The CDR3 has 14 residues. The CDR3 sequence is CASSSWDRNTEAFF. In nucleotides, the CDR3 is TGTGCCAGCAGCTCCTGGGACAGGAACACTGAAGCTTTCTTT.